The rows below give T cell receptor beta chains drawn from one sample of a study of T cells in Graves' hyperthyroidism and ophthalmopathy. TCRdb re-called the multiplex PCR reads through MiXCR, storing one row per CDR3 protein. Here the sample spans some 490,000 distinct CDR3 sequences, 16% being singletons. Specimen: blood. Receptors were obtained from a woman aged 25 to 45 with Graves' ophthalmopathy. Both conserved end residues are part of each CDR3. D genes are given only for firm matches. Size tells how often a clone was seen (once, few, many) or the class of an expanded clone, and some rows leave it out.

TRBV30	TRBD1	TRBJ2-5	-	CARDRGETQYF	TGTGCCCGGGACAGGGGAGAGACCCAGTACTTC
TRBV12-3/TRBV12-4	TRBD2	TRBJ2-7	-	CASSLTGGTSGRIHEQYF	TGTGCCAGCAGTTTAACAGGAGGGACTAGCGGGAGGATCCACGAGCAGTACTTC
TRBV12-3/TRBV12-4	TRBD1	TRBJ1-6	few	CASRPGQGVLVNSPLHF	TGTGCCAGCAGGCCGGGACAGGGCGTTTTAGTAAATTCACCCCTCCACTTT
TRBV6-1	TRBD1	TRBJ1-2	-	CASQLTTGEDYGYTF	TGTGCCAGCCAATTAACGACAGGGGAAGACTATGGCTACACCTTC
TRBV28	-	TRBJ1-4	-	CASSPRAGDFEKLFF	TGTGCCAGCAGTCCCCGGGCAGGTGATTTTGAAAAACTGTTTTTT
TRBV20-1	-	TRBJ2-1	many	CSAGARLSSYNEQFF	TGCAGTGCCGGGGCCCGACTTAGCTCCTACAATGAGCAGTTCTTC
TRBV27	TRBD1	TRBJ1-6	-	CASSLGAGGAGSPLHF	TGTGCCAGCAGTTTAGGGGCAGGGGGCGCCGGGTCACCCCTCCACTTT
TRBV19	TRBD1	TRBJ2-1	-	CASSPSGQGVSGQFF	TGTGCCAGTAGTCCCTCCGGCCAGGGGGTTTCAGGGCAGTTCTTC
TRBV6-5	-	TRBJ1-1	-	CASSYWGRADTEAFF	TGTGCCAGCAGTTACTGGGGCAGGGCGGATACTGAAGCTTTCTTT
TRBV20-1	-	TRBJ1-5	many	CSAERSSSNQPQHF	TGCAGTGCCGAGCGTTCAAGTAGCAATCAGCCCCAGCATTTT
TRBV20-1	-	TRBJ2-7	many	CSAGRTGFDEQYF	TGCAGTGCGGGCAGAACAGGGTTCGACGAGCAGTACTTC
TRBV27	TRBD1	TRBJ2-1	-	CASSLFSLGQRIFF	TGTGCCAGCAGTCTATTTAGTCTGGGACAGAGGATATTCTTC
TRBV7-2	-	TRBJ2-1	few	CASSPSGPSRNEQFF	TGTGCCAGCAGCCCCAGCGGGCCTTCCCGGAATGAGCAGTTCTTC